One sample yielded the 17 T cell receptor beta chains listed below, sequenced in a study of cytomegalovirus exposure and HLA in healthy donors. The PCR was carried out with 60 Vbeta primers and 13 Jbeta primers. Profiling relied on immunoSEQ multiplex PCR, and the TCRdb table lists in-frame clones only, not all of them. The table has some 140,000 clones, 70% to 80% seen once. The sequenced sample consisted of PBMCs. The receptors were sampled from a female donor in good health and CMV-seropositive.

The table lists this clone with a few counts. This chain uses TRBV18 with TRBJ2-7; 8 bases are a match to TRBD1. The germline V gene has CDR1 KGHSH and CDR2 LQKENI. V shed 6 bases, J shed 2 bases, and the junction held 12 bases outside the gene matches. The CDR3 consists of 16 residues. CDR3 residues: CASSRRQGSATYEQYF. The CDR3 coding sequence is TGTGCCAGCTCGCGACGACAGGGGTCTGCTACCTACGAGCAGTACTTC.

This chain connects TRBV5-4 to TRBJ2-7; 7 bases fit TRBD2. The length of the CDR3 is 17 residues. The V segment lost 0 bases and the J segment 0 bases; nucleotides outside the gene matches: 9. CDR1 and CDR2 from the germline V gene are SGHNT and YYREEE (reference sequence). The CDR3 DNA is TGTGCCAGCAGCTTGGGCCTGAGGGGCGGGGGCTCCTACGAGCAGTACTTC. Protein product: CASSLGLRGGGSYEQYF.

The genes are TRBV6-5 and TRBJ1-6, with 11 nucleotides matching TRBD1. Germline V lookup: CDR1 MNHEY, CDR2 SVGAGI. This CDR3 has 15 amino acids. Trimming at V came to 6 bases and at J to 7 bases, leaving 5 bases not matched to a gene. CDR3 nucleotide sequence: TGTGCCAGCAGCCGGACAGGGGGCGAGAATTCACCCCTCCACTTT. Translated: CASSRTGGENSPLHF.

The chain carries TRBV6-5 and TRBJ1-5; D gene uncertain. From germline, CDR1 is MNHEY and CDR2 SVGAGI. This CDR3 spans 13 amino acids. Trimming stripped 2 bases from V and 7 bases from J, with 9 bases between. CDR3 sequence reads: CASSYTPSQPQHF. Here the CDR3 DNA reads TGTGCCAGCAGTTACACCCCGAGCCAGCCCCAGCATTTT.

The rearrangement uses TRBV7-3 and TRBJ2-3; tentatively, D is TRBD1 (6 bases). The V and J ends lost 5 bases and 2 bases respectively, with 26 bases between them. CDR1 and CDR2 (germline): SGHTA, FQGTGA. The CDR3 runs to 19 residues. The CDR3 DNA follows: TGTGCCAGCAGCGCCACCCCGGGACAACGGATCAGGCCCACAGATACGCAGTATTTT. It yields the protein CASSATPGQRIRPTDTQYF.

The chain has TRBV2 and TRBJ1-6; the D is unclear. Germline V CDR1 and CDR2: SNHLY, FYNNEI. The CDR3 is 15 amino acids. Deletions cut 7 bases from V and 2 bases from J, with 12 bases between. The CDR3 DNA reads TGTGCCAGCACGGAGGGAGGACCCTATAATTCACCCCTCCACTTT. Its protein is CASTEGGPYNSPLHF. Using reference TRBV2 and TRBJ1-6 for the parts outside the CDR3, the full variable domain is EPEVTQTPSHQVTQMGQEVILRCVPISNHLYFYWYRQILGQKVEFLVSFYNNEISEKSEIFDDQFSVERPDGSNFTLKIRSTKLEDSAMYFCASTEGGPYNSPLHFGNGTRLTVT.

This clone was detected only a few times. The V and J genes are TRBV5-6 and TRBJ1-4, with D perhaps TRBD1 (5 bases). Per germline, CDR1 SGHDT and CDR2 YYEEEE. Deletions cut 3 bases from V and 2 bases from J, with 11 bases between. This CDR3 is 15 amino acids long. The CDR3 bases are TGTGCCAGCAGCTCCTGGGGCCCGACTAATGAAAAACTGTTTTTT. Encoded protein: CASSSWGPTNEKLFF.

A few counts support this clone. The chain carries TRBV19 and TRBJ2-1; D gene uncertain. Trimming took off 5 bases at V and 6 bases at J, with 5 bases between the two ends. Germline V lookup: CDR1 LNHDA, CDR2 SQIVND (reference sequence). The CDR3 has 11 amino acids. CDR3 sequence: CASSRLNEQFF. The CDR3 nucleotides read TGTGCCAGTAGTCGACTCAATGAGCAGTTCTTC.

This clone was detected only once. The chain carries TRBV5-6 and TRBJ2-3; D is unclear. There are 16 residues in the CDR3. Trimming took 0 bases from V and 2 from J, leaving 13 bases between them. Germline CDR1 SGHDT, CDR2 YYEEEE. CDR3 bases: TGTGCCAGCAGCTTGGCGGCCGCACAGACCACAGATACGCAGTATTTT. Its translation is CASSLAAAQTTDTQYF.

This CDR3 reads CAGRGQKQGNFYEQYF. The CDR3 nucleotides are TGTGCCGGCCGAGGTCAAAAACAGGGGAATTTCTACGAGCAGTACTTC. The chain employs TRBV30 and TRBJ2-7; 7 bases are a match to TRBD1. V lost 8 bases and J lost 3; bases outside the gene matches: 19. The germline V gene encodes CDR1 GTSNPN and CDR2 SVGIG (reference sequence). The CDR3 sequence is 16 residues long.

The chain has TRBV7-9 and TRBJ2-7; 10 bases match TRBD1. The CDR3 extends over 13 amino acids. Unmatched junction bases numbered 3, after V lost 8 bases and J lost 2 bases. Germline CDR1 reads SEHNR; CDR2 reads FQNEAQ (reference sequence). Written as DNA, the CDR3 is TGTGCCAGCGAGGACAGGGGGGCCTACGAGCAGTACTTC. Protein product: CASEDRGAYEQYF.

This clone was counted between two and nine times. The chain links TRBV25-1 to TRBJ2-2; D possibly corresponds to TRBD1 (6 bases). Trimming removed 2 bases from V and 3 bases from J, with 10 bases in between. CDR1 is MGHDK and CDR2 is SYGVNS in the germline V gene. This CDR3 has 15 amino acids. CDR3 protein: CASSEGQGYTGELFF. The CDR3, as DNA: TGTGCCAGCAGTGAAGGTCAGGGGTACACCGGGGAGCTGTTTTTT. The variable domain in full, with the rest retrieved from reference TRBV25-1 and TRBJ2-2, is EADIYQTPRYLVIGTGKKITLECSQTMGHDKMYWYQQDPGMELHLIHYSYGVNSTEKGDLSSESTVSRIRTEHFPLTLESARPSHTSQYLCASSEGQGYTGELFFGEGSRLTVL.

V and J are TRBV18 and TRBJ2-7; 8 nucleotides agree with TRBD1. This CDR3 contains 14 residues. After removal of 4 bases from V and 7 bases from J, the junction contained 9 bases not matched to a gene. The germline CDR1 and CDR2 sequences are KGHSH and LQKENI. Here the CDR3 DNA reads TGTGCCAGCTCACGGGCTCAGGGGGCGCCGGAGCAGTACTTC. It translates to CASSRAQGAPEQYF.

In this sample, this clone turned up a few times. The chain uses TRBV6-5 and TRBJ2-7, with a weak D call TRBD1 (5 bases). V was pared by 7 bases and J by 0 bases, with 10 bases between. The CDR3 length is 13 residues. Germline-derived CDR1 and CDR2 are MNHEY and SVGAGI. The CDR3 DNA reads TGTGCCAGCACCCGCAGGGACTCCTACGAGCAGTACTTC. Translated: CASTRRDSYEQYF.

This chain connects TRBV7-2 to TRBJ1-1; 8 bases map to TRBD1. Germline CDR1 and CDR2: SGHTA and FQGNSA. The V segment lost 1 base and the J segment 4 bases; nucleotides outside the gene matches: 5. This CDR3 has 15 residues. Here the CDR3 reads CASSLVGQGGTEAFF. CDR3 DNA sequence: TGTGCCAGCAGCTTAGTTGGACAGGGTGGCACTGAAGCTTTCTTT.

V is TRBV30 and J is TRBJ2-1, with D perhaps TRBD2 (7 bases). This CDR3 region has 13 residues. CDR1 is GTSNPN, CDR2 SVGIG, per germline (reference sequence). V lost 0 bases, J lost 8 bases, and 11 bases lay in between. CDR3 loop: CAWSVKGGYEQFF. Here the CDR3 DNA reads TGTGCCTGGAGTGTAAAGGGGGGGTATGAGCAGTTCTTC.

V gene TRBV9 combines with J gene TRBJ1-1, with D perhaps matching TRBD1 (6 bases). The germline V gene encodes CDR1 SGDLS and CDR2 YYNGEE. CDR3 length equals 15 residues. V lost 2 bases to trimming and J lost 0 bases, with 11 bases between them. CDR3 DNA: TGTGCCAGCAGCGTGCATCAGGGGTTGAACACTGAAGCTTTCTTT. Translating gives CASSVHQGLNTEAFF.